The source of this TCR beta chain is a study of T cell clonality in common variable immunodeficiency. Assay used: immunoSEQ multiplex PCR; TCRdb lists only in-frame clones, some missing. The data show around 50,000 clones, with none appearing a single time. As concerns this clone: A read error may account for a junction end that differs from germline. Other DNA sequences in the same sample also yield this CDR3.

The source material was peripheral blood mononuclear cells. The clonotype was recovered from a person aged 18 to 69 in good health.

Incomplete CDR3 DNA: TGTGCCAGCAGTGAACAGGTAATGAACACCGAA. The encoded protein is CASSEQVMNTE. The entire CDR3 sequence reads CASSEQVMNTEAFF. The chain has TRBV6-1 and TRBJ1-1; D remains ambiguous. The read comes to an end 3 residues before the CDR3 does, leaving the germline J gene to fill in the end. Germline CDR1 is MNHNS and CDR2 is SASEGT. The CDR3 is 14 amino acids.